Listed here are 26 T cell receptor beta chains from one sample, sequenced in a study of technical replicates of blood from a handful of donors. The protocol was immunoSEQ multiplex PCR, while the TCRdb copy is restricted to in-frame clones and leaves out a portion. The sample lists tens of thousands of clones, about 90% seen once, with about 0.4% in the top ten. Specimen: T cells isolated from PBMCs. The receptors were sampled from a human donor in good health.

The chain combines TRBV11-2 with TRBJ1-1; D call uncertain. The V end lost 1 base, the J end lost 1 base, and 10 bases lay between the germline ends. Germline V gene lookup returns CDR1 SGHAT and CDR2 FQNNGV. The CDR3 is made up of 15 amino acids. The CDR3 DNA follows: TGTGCCAGCAGCTTAGTTTCTCTCCCGAACACTGAAGCTTTCTTT. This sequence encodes CASSLVSLPNTEAFF.

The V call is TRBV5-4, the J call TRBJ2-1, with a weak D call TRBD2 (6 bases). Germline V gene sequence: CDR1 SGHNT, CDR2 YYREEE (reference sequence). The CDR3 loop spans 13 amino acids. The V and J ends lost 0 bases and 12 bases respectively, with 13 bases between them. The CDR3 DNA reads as TGTGCCAGCAGCTTGGGGGCGGGAAAGGGGCAGTTCTTC. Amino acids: CASSLGAGKGQFF.

Written as DNA, the CDR3 is TGCAGTGCTAGAGGAGGAGCTTTCTTT. It yields the protein CSARGGAFF. The chain recombines TRBV20-1 with TRBJ1-1; D unclear. The CDR3 runs to 9 residues. With 1 base removed from V and 10 bases from J, the gap between germline ends came to 4 bases. Germline CDR1 DFQATT, CDR2 SNEGSKA (reference sequence).

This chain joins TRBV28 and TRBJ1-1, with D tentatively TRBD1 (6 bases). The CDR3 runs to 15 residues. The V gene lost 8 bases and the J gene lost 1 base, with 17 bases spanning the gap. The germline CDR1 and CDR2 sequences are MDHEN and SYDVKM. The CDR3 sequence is CASALVDRWNTEAFF. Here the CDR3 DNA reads TGTGCCAGCGCACTTGTGGACAGATGGAACACTGAAGCTTTCTTT. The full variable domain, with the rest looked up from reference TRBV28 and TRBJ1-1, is DVKVTQSSRYLVKRTGEKVFLECVQDMDHENMFWYRQDPGLGLRLIYFSYDVKMKEKGDIPEGYSVSREKKERFSLILESASTNQTSMYLCASALVDRWNTEAFFGQGTRLTVV.

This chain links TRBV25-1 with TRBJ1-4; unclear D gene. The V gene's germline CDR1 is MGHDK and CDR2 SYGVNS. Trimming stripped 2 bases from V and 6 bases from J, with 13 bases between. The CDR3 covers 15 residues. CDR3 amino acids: CASSEARVTDEKLFF. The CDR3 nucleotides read TGTGCCAGCAGTGAAGCGAGGGTGACTGATGAAAAACTGTTTTTT.

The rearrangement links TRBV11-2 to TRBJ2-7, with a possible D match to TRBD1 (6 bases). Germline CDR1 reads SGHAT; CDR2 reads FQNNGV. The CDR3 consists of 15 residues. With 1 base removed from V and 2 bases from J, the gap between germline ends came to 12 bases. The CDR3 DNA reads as TGTGCCAGCAGCTTAGGGACAGCGCATACCTACGAGCAGTACTTC. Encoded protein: CASSLGTAHTYEQYF.

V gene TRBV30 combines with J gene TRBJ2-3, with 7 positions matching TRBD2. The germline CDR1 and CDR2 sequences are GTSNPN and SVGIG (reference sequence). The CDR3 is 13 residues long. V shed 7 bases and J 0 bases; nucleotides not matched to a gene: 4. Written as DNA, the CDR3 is TGTGCCTTACAGCGGGGCAGCACAGATACGCAGTATTTT. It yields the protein CALQRGSTDTQYF.

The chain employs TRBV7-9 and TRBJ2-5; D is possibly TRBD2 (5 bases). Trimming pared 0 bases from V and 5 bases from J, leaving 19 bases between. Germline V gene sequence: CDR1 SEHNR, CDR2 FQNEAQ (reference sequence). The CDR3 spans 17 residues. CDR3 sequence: CASSLAPSVGEWETQYF. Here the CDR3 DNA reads TGTGCCAGCAGCTTAGCCCCGTCAGTTGGGGAGTGGGAGACCCAGTACTTC.

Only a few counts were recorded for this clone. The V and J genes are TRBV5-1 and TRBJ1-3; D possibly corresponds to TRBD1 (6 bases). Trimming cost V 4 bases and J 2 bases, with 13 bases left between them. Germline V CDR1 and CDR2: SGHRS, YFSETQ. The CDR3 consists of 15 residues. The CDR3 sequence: CASSGGNRAGNTIYF. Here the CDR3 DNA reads TGCGCCAGCAGCGGCGGTAACAGGGCTGGAAACACCATATATTTT. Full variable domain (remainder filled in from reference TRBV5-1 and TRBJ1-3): KAGVTQTPRYLIKTRGQQVTLSCSPISGHRSVSWYQQTPGQGLQFLFEYFSETQRNKGNFPGRFSGRQFSNSRSEMNVSTLELGDSALYLCASSGGNRAGNTIYFGEGSWLTVV.

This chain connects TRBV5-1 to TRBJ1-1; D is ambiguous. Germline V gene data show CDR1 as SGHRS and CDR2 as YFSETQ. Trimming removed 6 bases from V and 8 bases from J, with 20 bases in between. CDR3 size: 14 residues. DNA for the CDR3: TGCGCCAGCATTAGCTTAGAAGGAGGGAAAGAAGCTTTCTTT. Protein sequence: CASISLEGGKEAFF.

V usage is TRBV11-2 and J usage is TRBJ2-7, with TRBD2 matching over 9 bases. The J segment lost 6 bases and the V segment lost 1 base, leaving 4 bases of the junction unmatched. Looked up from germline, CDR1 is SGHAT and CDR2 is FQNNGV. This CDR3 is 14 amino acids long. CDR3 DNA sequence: TGTGCCAGCAGCTTAGGGCGGGAGGGCCGCGAGCAGTACTTC. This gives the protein CASSLGREGREQYF.

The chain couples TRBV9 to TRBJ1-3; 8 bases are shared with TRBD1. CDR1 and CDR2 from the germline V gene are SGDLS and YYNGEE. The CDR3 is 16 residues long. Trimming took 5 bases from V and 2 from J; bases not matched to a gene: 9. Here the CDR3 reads CASSRQETGAGNTIYF. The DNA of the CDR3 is TGTGCCAGCAGTCGACAGGAGACAGGGGCTGGAAACACCATATATTTT. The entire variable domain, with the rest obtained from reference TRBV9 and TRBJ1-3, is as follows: DSGVTQTPKHLITATGQRVTLRCSPRSGDLSVYWYQQSLDQGLQFLIQYYNGEERAKGNILERFSAQQFPDLHSELNLSSLELGDSALYFCASSRQETGAGNTIYFGEGSWLTVV.

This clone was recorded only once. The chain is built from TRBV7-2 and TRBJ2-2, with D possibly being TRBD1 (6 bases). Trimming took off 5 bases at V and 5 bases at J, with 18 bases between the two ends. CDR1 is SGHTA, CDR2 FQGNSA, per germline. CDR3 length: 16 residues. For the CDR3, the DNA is TGTGCCAGCAGCCCCTCGGGCGGACAGAAAACCGGGGAGCTGTTTTTT. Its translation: CASSPSGGQKTGELFF. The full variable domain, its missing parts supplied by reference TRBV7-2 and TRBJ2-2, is GAGVSQSPSNKVTEKGKDVELRCDPISGHTALYWYRQSLGQGLEFLIYFQGNSAPDKSGLPSDRFSAERTGGSVSTLTIQRTQQEDSAVYLCASSPSGGQKTGELFFGEGSRLTVL.

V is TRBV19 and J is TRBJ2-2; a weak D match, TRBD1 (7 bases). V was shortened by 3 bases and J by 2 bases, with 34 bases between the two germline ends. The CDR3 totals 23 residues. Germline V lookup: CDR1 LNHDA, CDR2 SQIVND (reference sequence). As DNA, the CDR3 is TGTGCCAGTAGTATGGAGACAGGGTTTGTGCTAGCGCACCTTTCCTTTAACACCGGGGAGCTGTTTTTT. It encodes CASSMETGFVLAHLSFNTGELFF.

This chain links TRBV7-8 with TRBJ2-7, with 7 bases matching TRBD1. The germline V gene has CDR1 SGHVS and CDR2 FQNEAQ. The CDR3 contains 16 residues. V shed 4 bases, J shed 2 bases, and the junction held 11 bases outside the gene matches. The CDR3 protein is CASSSQGGGLTYEQYF. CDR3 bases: TGTGCCAGCAGCTCCCAAGGGGGCGGGTTGACCTACGAGCAGTACTTC.

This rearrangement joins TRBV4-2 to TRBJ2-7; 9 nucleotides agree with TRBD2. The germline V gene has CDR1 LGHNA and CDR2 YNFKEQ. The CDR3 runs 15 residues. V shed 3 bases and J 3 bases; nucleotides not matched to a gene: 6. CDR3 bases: TGTGCCAGCAGCCACTTTAGCGGGAGTAGCTACGAGCAGTACTTC. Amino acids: CASSHFSGSSYEQYF.

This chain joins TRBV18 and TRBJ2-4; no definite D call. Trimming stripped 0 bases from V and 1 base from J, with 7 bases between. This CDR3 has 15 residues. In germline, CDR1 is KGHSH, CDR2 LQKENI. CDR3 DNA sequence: TGTGCCAGCTCACCACCGAATGAGGCCAAAAACATTCAGTACTTC. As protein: CASSPPNEAKNIQYF.

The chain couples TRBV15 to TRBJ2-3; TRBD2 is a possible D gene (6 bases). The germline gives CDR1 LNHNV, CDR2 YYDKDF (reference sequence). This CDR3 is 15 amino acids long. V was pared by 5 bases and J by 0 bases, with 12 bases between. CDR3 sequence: CATSAGTASTDTQYF. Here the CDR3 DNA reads TGTGCCACCAGCGCCGGGACTGCTAGCACAGATACGCAGTATTTT.

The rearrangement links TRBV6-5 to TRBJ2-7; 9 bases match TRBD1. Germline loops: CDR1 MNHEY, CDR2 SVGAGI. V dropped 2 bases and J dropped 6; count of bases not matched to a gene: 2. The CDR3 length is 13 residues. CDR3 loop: CASSYPTGGEQYF. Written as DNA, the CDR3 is TGTGCCAGCAGTTACCCGACAGGGGGCGAGCAGTACTTC.

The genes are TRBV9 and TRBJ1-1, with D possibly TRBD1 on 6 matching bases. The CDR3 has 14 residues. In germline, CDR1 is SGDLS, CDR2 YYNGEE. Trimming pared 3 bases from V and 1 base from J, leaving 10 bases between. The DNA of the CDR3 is TGTGCCAGCAGCGCGATACAGGGGAACACTGAAGCTTTCTTT. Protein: CASSAIQGNTEAFF. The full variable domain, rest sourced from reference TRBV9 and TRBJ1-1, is DSGVTQTPKHLITATGQRVTLRCSPRSGDLSVYWYQQSLDQGLQFLIQYYNGEERAKGNILERFSAQQFPDLHSELNLSSLELGDSALYFCASSAIQGNTEAFFGQGTRLTVV.

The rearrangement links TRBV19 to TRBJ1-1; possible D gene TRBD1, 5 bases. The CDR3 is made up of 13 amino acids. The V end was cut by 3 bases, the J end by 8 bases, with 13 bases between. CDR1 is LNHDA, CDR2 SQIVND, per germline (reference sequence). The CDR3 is CASSIYPTAEAFF. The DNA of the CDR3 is TGTGCCAGTAGTATCTATCCGACAGCCGAAGCTTTCTTT.

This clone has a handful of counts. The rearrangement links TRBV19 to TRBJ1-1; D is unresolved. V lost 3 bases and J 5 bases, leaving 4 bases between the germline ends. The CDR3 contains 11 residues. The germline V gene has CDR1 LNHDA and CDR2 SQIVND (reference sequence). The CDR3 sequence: CASSMRTEAFF. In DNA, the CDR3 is TGTGCCAGTAGTATGCGTACTGAAGCTTTCTTT. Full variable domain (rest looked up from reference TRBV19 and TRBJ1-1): DGGITQSPKYLFRKEGQNVTLSCEQNLNHDAMYWYRQDPGQGLRLIYYSQIVNDFQKGDIAEGYSVSREKKESFPLTVTSAQKNPTAFYLCASSMRTEAFFGQGTRLTVV.

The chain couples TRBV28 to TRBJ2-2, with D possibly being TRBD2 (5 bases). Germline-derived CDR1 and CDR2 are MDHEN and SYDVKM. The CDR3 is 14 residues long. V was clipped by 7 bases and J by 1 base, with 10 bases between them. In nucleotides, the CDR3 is TGTGCCAGCAATAACGGAGGGAACACCGGGGAGCTGTTTTTT. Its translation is CASNNGGNTGELFF.

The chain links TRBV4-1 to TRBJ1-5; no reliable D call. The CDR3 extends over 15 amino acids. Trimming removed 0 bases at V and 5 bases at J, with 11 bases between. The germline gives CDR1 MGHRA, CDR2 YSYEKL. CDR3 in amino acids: CASSQDVTPYQPQHF. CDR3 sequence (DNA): TGCGCCAGCAGCCAAGATGTAACTCCCTATCAGCCCCAGCATTTT.

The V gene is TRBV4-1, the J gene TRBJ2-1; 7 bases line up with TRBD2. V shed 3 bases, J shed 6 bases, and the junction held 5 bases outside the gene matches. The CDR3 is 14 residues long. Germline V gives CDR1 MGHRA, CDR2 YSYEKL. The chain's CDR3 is CASSQRTRSNEQFF. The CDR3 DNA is TGCGCCAGCAGCCAGCGGACTAGAAGCAATGAGCAGTTCTTC.

The CDR3 coding sequence is TGCGCCAGCAGCCAAGCACGCGGGAACAATTACAATGAGCAGTTCTTC. The encoded protein is CASSQARGNNYNEQFF. The genes are TRBV4-1 and TRBJ2-1; possibly TRBD2 for D (6 bases). CDR1 and CDR2 (germline): MGHRA, YSYEKL. The CDR3 is 16 amino acids. V lost 1 base, J lost 4 bases, and 14 bases lay in between.